A selection of T cell receptor beta chains follows, all from one sample in a study of cytomegalovirus exposure and HLA in healthy donors. Generated by immunoSEQ multiplex PCR, the TCRdb table keeps only in-frame clones and is missing some. The sample yields roughly 100,000 clones, around three quarters seen once. The source material was PBMCs. The origin of the receptors is a woman in her 50s in good health and CMV-seropositive. The CDR3 runs from the conserved cysteine through the conserved F or W.

V	J	CDR3
TRBV6-1	TRBJ1-5	CASIVPGQGQPQHF
TRBV28	TRBJ1-2	CASRLQGFYGYTF
TRBV19	TRBJ1-1	CASSPQGSYTEAFF
TRBV15	TRBJ2-4	CATKEGGQRNIQYF
TRBV7-2	TRBJ1-2	CASSLDSGGPLTTYGYTF
TRBV2	TRBJ2-3	CAIAGGRTDTQYF
TRBV18	TRBJ1-4	CASSPGTGTEKLFF
TRBV28	TRBJ1-3	CASTLSWASGNTIYF
TRBV5-6	TRBJ1-2	CASSLAGYYYGYTF
TRBV19	TRBJ1-2	CASSPLGQFHYGYTF
TRBV6-5	TRBJ2-7	CASRRTGSYEQYF
TRBV2	TRBJ2-4	CASRPLAGGTKNLNIQYF
TRBV28	TRBJ2-7	CASSKGQGISYEQYF
TRBV6-5	TRBJ2-7	CASYRDGGYEQYF
TRBV18	TRBJ2-6	CASSPSLGGSGANVLTF
TRBV18	TRBJ2-3	CASSPSGGTFGTDTQYF
TRBV9	TRBJ2-2	CASSVGGPGELFF
TRBV5-6	TRBJ2-5	CASSLGQGIQETQYF
TRBV6-5	TRBJ1-2	CASSTLGTPGYTF
TRBV7-2	TRBJ2-1	CASRKGGAGINEQFF
TRBV7-2	TRBJ1-2	CASSFPTDHYGYTF
TRBV6-1	TRBJ2-7	CASRPGQALSYEQYF
TRBV2	TRBJ1-2	CASSEADRGYGYTF
TRBV10-3	TRBJ2-2	CAISEGTVKSGELFF
TRBV5-1	TRBJ2-5	CASSLVAFGQETQYF
TRBV15	TRBJ2-3	CATSRGDRQADTQYF
TRBV30	TRBJ2-5	CAWSVTGPETQYF
TRBV5-1	TRBJ1-2	CASSGGVAGANYGYTF
TRBV19	TRBJ1-3	CASGLDSSGNTIYF
TRBV2	TRBJ1-1	CASTKGGRHSTEAFF
TRBV28	TRBJ1-5	CASSYTGGVGIQPQHF
TRBV5-4	TRBJ1-2	CASSLVGRQVYGYTF
TRBV11-2	TRBJ2-1	CASSAYSGGGAHEQFF
TRBV28	TRBJ1-3	CASSTKGQGGRDTIYF
TRBV30	TRBJ1-1	CAWSVHRATEAFF
TRBV30	TRBJ2-1	CAWSRLAGYNEQFF
TRBV7-2	TRBJ1-5	CASSLQGYGQPQHF
TRBV5-1	TRBJ1-6	CASSLEGQGNSPLHF
TRBV5-1	TRBJ2-7	CASSPGTSVYEQYF
TRBV28	TRBJ2-7	CASSRQDFSYEQYF
TRBV15	TRBJ1-5	CATRAGTVGNQPQHF
TRBV7-2	TRBJ2-7	CASSFRPGETYEQYF
TRBV6-1	TRBJ1-2	CASSDPDRGRGGYTF
TRBV5-1	TRBJ2-5	CASRPGTGEETQYF
TRBV7-2	TRBJ2-3	CASSLRLDFTDTQYF